This TCR beta chain was recorded in a study of regulatory T cells in long-lasting Graves disease (dated by TCRdb to the early 2020s). Regarding the research as a whole: Newly diagnosed Graves' disease patients had taken antithyroid drugs for less than 3 months. This study used TCR sequencing and RNA sequencing of peripheral blood to compare persistent Graves' disease patients against newly diagnosed Graves' disease patients. The study was registered as a clinical trial and conducted in China. A total of some 35 samples underwent TCR sequencing, from some 13 patients with persistent Graves' disease and around 20 patients with newly diagnosed Graves' disease.

The full study reports these points: Compared with newly diagnosed patients, patients with persistent Graves' disease had lower TCR Shannon entropy and fewer highly expanded clones, which suggests clonal expansion. Peripheral blood alone was examined, since thyroid tissue, which constituted the primary lesion, could not be accessed. A larger number of public clonotypes was shared among persistent patients (fewer than 3,000) than among newly diagnosed patients (approximately 1,000). TRBV28, TRBJ1-2 and TRBJ2-5 were preferentially used in persistent disease, while TRBV20-1 and TRBJ2-1 were favored in newly diagnosed disease. Only the TCR beta chain was sequenced and analyzed. The authors acknowledged the small sample size as a limitation that may reduce accuracy.

The sample's time point label, decoded: newly diagnosed GD, antithyroid drugs for less than 3 months. RNA was extracted from PBMCs in TRIzol for both TCR sequencing and RNA sequencing. Graves' disease was diagnosed according to American Thyroid Association guidelines. The patients came from an endocrinology department in Xi'an, China. Each patient gave around 9.2 milliliters of peripheral blood, collected in an EDTA anticoagulant tube. Ficoll Paque Plus density gradient separation was used to isolate PBMCs, and no further T cell sorting was done. An Agilent 2100 Bioanalyzer and agarose gel were used to check RNA quality, and a NanoDrop 2000 was used to measure RNA concentration. The germline ends are 17 bases apart after V is trimmed by 3 bases and J by 12 bases. The CDR3, cysteine through phenylalanine, is 14 amino acids long. CDR3 DNA only is kept here, 42 bases in frame from base 1. For CDR1 and CDR2, the germline V gene lists KGHDR and SFDVKD.

This clonotype was found a few times. The antigen it recognizes is unknown. No per-base quality is available; no much larger clone lies one base away. Library preparation employed multiplex PCR. Sequenced on an Illumina HiSeq 4000. To build TCR beta libraries, CDR3 regions were amplified by Arm-PCR using iRepertoire HTBI primers. Gel purification was performed on PCR products prior to sequencing. The paper's data handling went like this. Across samples, roughly 60 TRBV and 15 or so TRBJ segments were identified and used for gene usage analysis of CDR3 amino acid clonotypes. Filtered high-quality paired reads were merged into contigs using COPE and FqMerger. Contigs were aligned with BLAST to IMGT TRBV, TRBD and TRBJ reference genes, and CDR3 was defined per IMGT. Highly expanded clones were defined as clonotypes with a frequency above 0.1%. Shannon entropy served as the measure of repertoire diversity, while the Gini coefficient captured V-J evenness. Clonotypes shared by more than one individual were considered public. The public reads were quality trimmed at Q25 with fastp and then assembled into clones with MiXCR by TCRdb, keeping productive beta chains. Here each entry gathers all rows of one CDR3 protein and keeps the most common genes and DNA. The V and J calls were not made by the authors but by TCRdb's processing. The sample has 400,000 to 500,000 distinct CDR3 sequences on record, approximately 16% of them singletons. About 8.2% of the sample lies in the top ten.

Another study also made use of these data, one on T cells in Graves' hyperthyroidism and ophthalmopathy. The second study reports: A patient counted as having stable Graves' hyperthyroidism if no progression to ophthalmopathy occurred over 18 months of follow-up. Hyperthyroidism patients were newly diagnosed, had a disease duration of under 2 months, and were aged 18 to 65 years. Any patient with an uncontrolled infection, another autoimmune disease, pregnancy or lactation was excluded. Diagnoses were established on the basis of clinical symptoms, serum thyroxine and TRAb, thyroid ultrasound, and orbital computed tomography. The TCR CDR3 was subjected to a first round of RT-PCR using the HTBI primer set and the Qiagen OneStep RT-PCR kit. Blood samples also contained most of the expanded thyroid clonotypes (frequency above 0.001), which suggests that blood repertoires may reflect thyroid immune responses. A 13 V-J signature model separated ophthalmopathy from stable hyperthyroidism, with 87.88% sensitivity and about 81% specificity in cross-validation and 80%/75% in testing. During validation, the model predicted progression to ophthalmopathy a median of roughly 7.1 months ahead of onset, with approximately 70% sensitivity and 72.22% specificity. To identify TCR V-J signatures that set the groups apart, the researchers used a discovery cohort of 100 patients, made up of about 44 with Graves' ophthalmopathy and some 60 with stable Graves' hyperthyroidism. Prospective prediction of ophthalmopathy was tested in an independent validation cohort consisting of about 19 hyperthyroidism patients and 15 or so patients who later progressed to ophthalmopathy. The approximately 97 discovery patients were randomly divided into training and test sets at a 7:3 ratio. The study also compared thyroid tissue and blood T-cell repertoires from 6 or 7 Graves' hyperthyroidism patients. Once sampling was done, hyperthyroidism patients were given methimazole at a starting dose of 30 mg daily, whereas ophthalmopathy patients were given high-dose intravenous methylprednisolone. The libraries were constructed in a second round of multiplex PCR and then size-selected and purified. The libraries were sequenced on an Illumina HiSeq2000 using paired-end 100 bp reads. Raw data were processed with SOAPnuke, discarding reads with adapters, uncalled bases, mean Phred below 15, or no exact constant-primer or identifier match. High-quality paired reads were merged with COPE v1.2.5, and unique nucleotide sequences were defined as clonotypes. MiTCR v1.1 was used to align the clonotypes against IMGT TRBV, TRBD and TRBJ reference segments. The analysis was restricted to V-J combinations with a frequency above 0.0001, which together covered about 99% of the repertoires. The TCS score was defined as the ratio of F50 (clonal expansion) to E x V (chaos), calculated using BLOSUM62-based TCRdist between CDR3 peptides within each V-J. Welch's t-statistics and random forest reduced 500 to 550 V-J features to under 15, which were used in a naive Bayes classifier (R e1071). No statistical method was used to set the sample size in advance, and investigators knew the group allocation. According to the paper, TCR Vbeta CDR3 sequencing was carried out on 120 to 150 peripheral blood samples, which came from around 43 ophthalmopathy, 70 to 80 hyperthyroidism and about 17 progressor patients.

Recombination connected TRBV24-1 to TRBJ2-1; the D gene is possibly TRBD1 or TRBD2, each agreeing over 6 bases. This TCR came from a woman aged 40-49 years with Graves disease. Donor details come from another sample of the same person, matched by shared clones. Sequencing was performed on peripheral blood mononuclear cells (PBMCs), taken at new diagnosis, from a patient treated with antithyroid drugs. The CDR3 is CATSDPGQAGGQFF. The DNA is TGTGCCACCAGTGATCCGGGACAAGCCGGGGGGCAGTTCTTC.